This TCR beta chain was recovered during a study of cytomegalovirus exposure and HLA in healthy donors (dated by TCRdb to 2016 to 2017). Turning to the overall study: An earlier analysis of approximately 590 of the donors reported approximately 300 Gb of sequence data and more than 90 million unique TCR beta sequences from 150 million to 200 million T cells. Roughly 300 gigabases of sequencing data and 70 million to 85 million unique TCR sequences were included in an early release covering about 700 HLA-typed donors. The genetic ancestry cluster associated with self-reported Caucasian donors included over 80% of the 300 to 400 genotyped donors. The study aimed to test whether cataloging public T cell receptors could reveal signatures of past pathogen exposure. The study profiled the T cell repertoires of about 720 subjects by immunosequencing and related them to cytomegalovirus serostatus. Along with the approximately 600-subject first cohort, a separate validation cohort of over 90 different subjects was used. To predict cytomegalovirus infection status, the study combined high-throughput TCR immunosequencing, statistical association of individual TCRs with disease status, and machine learning. A later analysis re-examined previously published TCR beta repertoires from about 670 donors and added high-resolution HLA genotyping to investigate patterns of TCR occurrence. Rather than drawing on any new phenotypic data, the later analysis identified candidate immune exposures from TCR beta sequences and the way those sequences occurred across donors. An earlier analysis of roughly 580 of the donors used high-throughput TCR beta sequencing to judge whether each TCR beta V gene segment behaved as functional or pseudogenic. Alongside the repertoire data, information on donor age, sex, ethnicity and CMV serostatus was compiled. In a later genetic analysis, genome-wide SNP genotypes for about 65% of the roughly 670 donors were used, and that subset was treated as a discovery cohort. Every repertoire in the discovery cohort had been generated on one and the same sequencing platform. HLA typing covered class I and class II loci at four-digit resolution. Typing coverage differed by locus: A, B, C, DRB1 and DQB1 were typed in about 620-640 donors, DQA1 in 522, DPA1 in some 600, and DPB1 in 450 to 480. Because of strong linkage in the cohort, a few DR-DQ haplotypes were treated as single units for association and clustering. Among roughly 400 genotyped donors of the cohort, an average of approximately 230,000 unique TCR beta nucleotide sequences were sequenced per donor, around 18% of them non-productive. The investigation overall reported the following: In a later analysis, 16,951 TCR beta sequences were associated with specific HLA alleles at a false discovery rate of 0.05. In both the original and validation cohorts, the classifier was reported to diagnose cytomegalovirus status with high specificity and sensitivity. Because counts were too low, about 17 rarely observed V segments, including chromosome 9 orphons, were excluded from the earlier analysis of 587 of the donors. Most TCR sequences were seen in very few donors, while some public TCRs were found in many individuals. A later analysis found that TCR association rates varied across HLA loci, with DRB1 alleles showing the most associated TCRs and HLA-C alleles the fewest. Roughly uniform sequencing depth across donors was assumed in presence/absence analyses, although this assumption may not hold. Immune exposure information for the cohort was limited to CMV serostatus. The study gave a list of around 170 TCR beta chains associated with cytomegalovirus. A later genetic analysis reported fewer N-insertions in productive TCRs among donors in an Asian-associated ancestry cluster than the approximately 670-donor mean. Most CMV-associated TCR beta chains appeared to be HLA-restricted in a later analysis, and the HLA associations seemed to be driven largely by CMV exposure. HLA typing was unavailable for some donors at each locus, so association tests used only the typed subset. Some IMGT-functional V segments, including TRBV6-2 and TRBV6-3, could not be distinguished by the 87-base-pair reads and were therefore excluded. In a later genetic analysis, a missense DCLRE1C variant was associated with V-gene and J-gene trimming of TCR beta chains, and the association was replicated in an independent cohort. In an earlier analysis of approximately 590 of the donors, most TCR beta V segments were observed in productive rearrangements about 87% or about 30% of the time, broadly matching IMGT annotations. A further reported finding was that TCR beta sequences accurately predicted the HLA-A and HLA-B alleles for most subjects in the first cohort. It was suggested by the authors that the approach could potentially be generalized to other disease states and immunological phenotypes. This cohort had only TCR beta chains sequenced, and the lack of alpha or paired-chain data limited which features could be detected. Several of the top co-occurrence clusters appeared to be linked to parvovirus B19, influenza, CMV and Epstein-Barr virus, according to a later analysis. When HLA alleles, especially DR and DQ, strongly co-occurred, TCR associations were difficult to assign to individual alleles. Compared with equally common non-associated chains, HLA-associated TCR beta chains in a later analysis were more clonally expanded and had lower generation probabilities. Correlated functional status among segregating V segments might be attributable to linkage disequilibrium, but an unknown experimental factor could not be ruled out. A few of the identified cytomegalovirus-associated TCR beta chains were confirmed in vitro to be specific for cytomegalovirus antigens. A cluster of highly shared sequence variants was judged likely to be a technical artifact of the sequencing pipeline.

A word on this clone: Its antigen target is currently unknown. One base away there is no much larger clone; base qualities are not given.

The CDR3 contains 11 residues, cysteine and phenylalanine counted. CDR3 DNA is the only sequence kept; it has 33 bases, read in frame from the first base. CDR1 and CDR2, looked up from the germline V gene, are MGHDK and SYGVNS. Trimmed from V: 8 bases; trimmed from J: 7 bases; junction bases lacking a gene match: 4. To prepare the library, the immunoSEQ multiplex PCR assay was applied. The multiplex PCR relied on a mix of 60 forward primers for TCR Vbeta segments and 13 reverse primers for TCR Jbeta segments. Amplification of the CDR3 region of rearranged TCR beta genes was performed with a multiplex PCR assay on genomic DNA. The Illumina HiSeq System was used to sequence the amplified TCR beta libraries as 87-base-pair reads. Concerning the study's data processing: A later analysis tallied tens of millions of unique TCR beta chains across the 700 or so repertoires, and around 12 million of those chains were shared by two or more donors. To remove PCR and sequencing errors, raw reads were error-corrected and collapsed into unique sequences using a nearest-neighbor algorithm that merged closely related sequences. CDR3 sequences were aligned to IMGT reference sequences to assign V, D and J gene segments. For a sequence to be retained, a match of at least six nucleotides was required to both a V gene segment and a J gene segment. Rearrangements were classified as productive when the CDR3 lacked stop codons and remained in frame with V and J, and all other rearrangements were classified as non-productive. Following IMGT convention, CDR3 was defined as the stretch from the second conserved V-encoded cysteine up to the conserved J-encoded phenylalanine. The earlier analysis of roughly 590 of the donors excluded sequences that lacked an unambiguous match to a single V gene segment. In an earlier analysis of 500 to 750 of the donors, V segments were called functional above 56.7% productive rearrangements and were called segregating when the between-donor standard deviation exceeded 5%. To diagnose cytomegalovirus status from the catalog of TCR beta chain sequences, a statistical classification framework was built. A later analysis assigned V and J genes by comparing TCR nucleotide sequences with IMGT/GENE-DB human TR gene sequences. In a later analysis, CDR3 sequences and most-parsimonious VDJ recombination scenarios were assigned using the TCRdist pipeline. In a later analysis, each TCR beta chain was defined by its CDR3 amino acid sequence together with its V-gene family, and reads without a unique V-gene family were excluded. As a way to deal with suspected cross-contamination and a sequencing artifact, a later analysis dropped roughly 600 nucleotide sequences that were highly shared and had low generation probability. In a later analysis, a clonal expansion index was calculated for each public chain from normalized within-repertoire ranks of inferred template counts. Generation probabilities in a later analysis came from a VDJ recombination model fitted to out-of-frame rearrangements, and those results were checked against IGoR. In a later analysis, hypergeometric tests were used to score TCR-TCR, TCR-HLA and TCR-CMV co-occurrence, with a repertoire-size bias correction applied to TCR pairs. A later analysis estimated false discovery rates by permuting HLA or CMV assignments 20 times. In a later analysis, co-occurring TCRs were grouped using DBSCAN, with TCRdist sequence similarity added in when clustering inside HLA-allele-positive subsets. Repertoires with fewer than 30,000 or more than 120,000 public chains, plus five repertoires with anomalous nucleotide sharing, were excluded from co-occurrence clustering. TCRdb holds this immuneACCESS table with in-frame rearrangements only. Some clones are missing; in checked studies, unresolved V genes explain under half, and the rest has no known cause. V and J calls and clone size are given by that table; D and trimming were obtained from the DNA. This sample has under 200,000 clones in its table, and around four fifths of those were observed once. The ten top clones hold approximately 1.9% of the sample.

The cohort consisted of 670 or so healthy bone marrow donors. At the time of sampling, every cohort member was nominally healthy, though immune exposures that went unrecorded were likely present. The donor was CMV seronegative and belonged to the group of 352 seronegative cohort members. A peripheral blood sample was collected from each donor, and TCR beta sequencing was performed on peripheral blood mononuclear cells. Genomic DNA extraction from the blood cell samples was performed with the Qiagen DNeasy Blood Extraction Kit. The sample consisted of PBMCs. This receptor was obtained from a man aged 18 to 35 in good health and CMV-seronegative. This sequence uses TRBV25-1 and TRBJ1-1, and 7 junction bases match TRBD1. This receptor has the CDR3 CASSDRVEAFF. The DNA is as follows: TGTGCCAGCTCTGACAGGGTTGAAGCTTTCTTT. Joined to the reference TRBV25-1 and TRBJ1-1 proteins, this CDR3 gives the full variable domain: EADIYQTPRYLVIGTGKKITLECSQTMGHDKMYWYQQDPGMELHLIHYSYGVNSTEKGDLSSESTVSRIRTEHFPLTLESARPSHTSQYLCASSDRVEAFFGQGTRLTVV.